These 29 T cell receptor beta chains originate from one sample sequenced in a study of pediatric ulcerative colitis. Sequenced by immunoSEQ multiplex PCR; TCRdb stores in-frame clones only, minus some. The sample shows about 36,000 clones, approximately 87% of them seen only once. Sequenced: blood. These TCRs come from a girl aged 5-17 years with moderate ulcerative colitis.

V usage is TRBV10-3 and J usage is TRBJ1-2, with D possibly TRBD1 on 5 matching bases. The CDR3 length is 13 residues. V lost 10 bases, J lost 8 bases, and 20 bases lay in between. CDR1 ENHRY and CDR2 SYGVKD come from the germline V gene. This chain's CDR3 is CATDTGQKKGYTF. CDR3 bases: TGTGCCACAGATACCGGACAAAAGAAAGGCTACACCTTC.

V and J are TRBV5-6 and TRBJ2-7, with TRBD1 matching 7 bases. There are 15 residues in the CDR3. Germline V gene sequence: CDR1 SGHDT, CDR2 YYEEEE. V dropped 4 bases and J dropped 2; count of bases not matched to a gene: 9. Here the CDR3 DNA reads TGTGCCAGCAGCCGTGGACAGGCCCGAACCTACGAGCAGTACTTC. This translates into CASSRGQARTYEQYF. The variable domain in full, completed from reference TRBV5-6 and TRBJ2-7, reads DAGVTQSPTHLIKTRGQQVTLRCSPKSGHDTVSWYQQALGQGPQFIFQYYEEEERQRGNFPDRFSGHQFPNYSSELNVNALLLGDSALYLCASSRGQARTYEQYFGPGTRLTVT.

This sequence joins TRBV29-1 and TRBJ1-1; possibly TRBD1 for D (5 bases). The CDR3 runs 13 residues. V lost 8 bases to trimming and J lost 4 bases, with 17 bases between them. Germline V gene lookup returns CDR1 SQVTM and CDR2 ANQGSEA. The CDR3 region has the DNA TGCAGCTTCCGCCCGGGGGAAAGCACTGAAGCTTTCTTT. This encodes CSFRPGESTEAFF.

This sequence joins TRBV27 and TRBJ2-1, with D possibly matching TRBD2 (6 bases). Germline CDR1 and CDR2: MNHEY and SMNVEV (reference sequence). The CDR3 contains 13 residues. Trimming cost V 3 bases and J 8 bases, with 11 bases left between them. CDR3 nucleotides: TGTGCCAGCAGTTTGTCGACTAGACATGAGCAGTTCTTC. This gives the protein CASSLSTRHEQFF.

The CDR3 spells CASSHVAGGPDTQYF. The DNA of the CDR3 is TGTGCCAGCAGCCATGTAGCGGGAGGGCCAGATACGCAGTATTTT. The chain uses TRBV7-6 and TRBJ2-3, with TRBD2 matching 11 bases. The CDR3 is 15 amino acids. J gave up 4 bases and V 5 bases, and 5 bases lay outside the gene matches. Germline CDR1 SGHVS, CDR2 FNYEAQ.

This clone was counted only a few times. V usage is TRBV7-2 and J usage is TRBJ2-7; the D is unclear. Trimming took 3 bases from V and 1 from J, leaving 7 bases between them. The CDR3 runs to 13 residues. Germline V CDR1 and CDR2: SGHTA, FQGNSA. The CDR3 reads CASSFKGSYEQYF. In nucleotides, the CDR3 is TGTGCCAGCAGCTTCAAGGGTTCCTACGAGCAGTACTTC.

This rearrangement joins TRBV13 to TRBJ1-2; D is possibly TRBD1 (6 bases). Germline CDR1 reads PRHDT; CDR2 reads FYEKMQ (reference sequence). The CDR3 sequence is 16 residues long. Trimming stripped 5 bases from V and 6 bases from J, with 22 bases between. DNA for the CDR3: TGTGCCAGCAGCGACGGACTGAGGGGGATAGGGGATGGCTACACCTTC. Its protein product is CASSDGLRGIGDGYTF.

The chain is built from TRBV5-5 and TRBJ2-7, with D possibly being TRBD1 (6 bases). V was trimmed by 0 bases and J by 6 bases, leaving 13 bases between them. The CDR3 is 14 amino acids. CDR1 and CDR2 (germline): SGHKS, YYEKEE (reference sequence). The CDR3 reads CASSLAGAASEQYF. For the CDR3, the DNA is TGTGCCAGCAGCTTGGCAGGGGCGGCCTCCGAGCAGTACTTC.

The CDR3 DNA sequence: TGTGCCTGGAGTGTACTGGGGCTAACAGAGCAGTTCTTC. Translating gives CAWSVLGLTEQFF. The chain joins TRBV30 to TRBJ2-1; weak D call: TRBD1 (5 bases). This CDR3 has 13 amino acids. The germline V and J ends were trimmed by 0 bases and 10 bases, with 13 bases remaining between them. In germline, CDR1 is GTSNPN, CDR2 SVGIG (reference sequence).

V gene TRBV2 combines with J gene TRBJ2-2; D is perhaps TRBD1 (7 bases). Germline-derived CDR1 and CDR2 are SNHLY and FYNNEI. The CDR3 totals 17 residues. V dropped 4 bases and J dropped 6 bases, with 21 bases sitting between them. The CDR3 loop reads CASSGGYRGGMPGELFF. The CDR3 region has the DNA TGTGCCAGCAGTGGGGGCTACAGGGGAGGTATGCCCGGGGAGCTGTTTTTT.

This rearrangement joins TRBV19 to TRBJ2-5, with TRBD1 as a possible D gene (5 bases). V shed 5 bases and J shed 4 bases, with 11 bases lying between them. Germline V gene sequence: CDR1 LNHDA, CDR2 SQIVND (reference sequence). The CDR3 extends over 13 amino acids. CDR3 nucleotides: TGTGCCAGTAGTTTCAGGGAAGGAGAGACCCAGTACTTC. Protein: CASSFREGETQYF.

The chain recombines TRBV5-6 with TRBJ2-3, with 9 bases aligning to TRBD1. The V gene end was trimmed by 4 bases and the J gene end by 2 bases; junction bases not matched to a gene: 8. The length of the CDR3 is 16 residues. The germline gives CDR1 SGHDT, CDR2 YYEEEE. Here the CDR3 DNA reads TGTGCCAGCAGCGTCCGGGACAGGGACTTCACAGATACGCAGTATTTT. Amino acid sequence: CASSVRDRDFTDTQYF.

The chain combines TRBV7-9 with TRBJ1-4; 7 bases agree with TRBD1. The CDR3 totals 15 residues. Germline V gene lookup returns CDR1 SEHNR and CDR2 FQNEAQ (reference sequence). V was clipped by 2 bases and J by 5 bases; unmatched bases: 5. The CDR3 bases are TGTGCCAGCAGCTTAACGACAGGGAAGAATGAAAAACTGTTTTTT. This gives the protein CASSLTTGKNEKLFF.

The chain joins TRBV2 to TRBJ1-4, with unresolved D. Germline V gene sequence: CDR1 SNHLY, CDR2 FYNNEI. V lost 3 bases, J lost 8 bases, and 22 bases lay in between. The length of the CDR3 is 17 residues. The CDR3 DNA reads TGTGCCAGCAGTGAGGCCCTCCCCTCGGGGTCGGGAGAAAAACTGTTTTTT. This encodes CASSEALPSGSGEKLFF.

The chain couples TRBV2 to TRBJ2-2; 9 bases agree with TRBD1. This CDR3 has 16 residues. J gave up 2 bases and V 5 bases, and 6 bases lay outside the gene matches. CDR1 and CDR2 (germline): SNHLY, FYNNEI. DNA for the CDR3: TGTGCCAGCAGTCAGGGGGACAGGGTTAACACCGGGGAGCTGTTTTTT. Translating it yields CASSQGDRVNTGELFF.

The chain uses TRBV19 and TRBJ1-5; 10 nucleotides line up with TRBD1. Germline CDR1 LNHDA, CDR2 SQIVND (reference sequence). The V and J ends lost 3 bases and 9 bases, in that order; junction bases with no gene match: 8. CDR3 length equals 15 residues. The CDR3 nucleotides are TGTGCCAGTAGTATTGGAGACAGGGGGCGATCGCCCCAGCATTTT. Its protein product is CASSIGDRGRSPQHF.

This chain connects TRBV9 to TRBJ2-1; 7 positions agree with TRBD1. CDR3 size: 16 residues. Trimming took 4 bases from V and 0 from J; bases not matched to a gene: 7. Germline V gene data show CDR1 as SGDLS and CDR2 as YYNGEE. CDR3 DNA: TGTGCCAGCAGCATCCTCGGGACAGTCTCCTACAATGAGCAGTTCTTC. It is translated as CASSILGTVSYNEQFF. Variable domain in full (rest from reference TRBV9 and TRBJ2-1): DSGVTQTPKHLITATGQRVTLRCSPRSGDLSVYWYQQSLDQGLQFLIQYYNGEERAKGNILERFSAQQFPDLHSELNLSSLELGDSALYFCASSILGTVSYNEQFFGPGTRLTVL.

This clone was seen a handful of times. The rearrangement links TRBV11-2 to TRBJ1-2; 7 bases agree with TRBD1. V gave up 0 bases and J gave up 8 bases; unmatched junction bases: 6. CDR1 and CDR2 from the germline V gene are SGHAT and FQNNGV. The CDR3 has 14 residues. DNA of the CDR3: TGTGCCAGCAGCTTAGATAAGGGGGCGGGCGGCTACACCTTC. It encodes CASSLDKGAGGYTF.

J is TRBJ2-5 and V is TRBV4-3; perhaps TRBD1 as D (6 bases). The germline V gene has CDR1 LGHNA and CDR2 YSLEER. This CDR3 has 15 amino acids. Trimming stripped 0 bases from V and 3 bases from J, with 11 bases between. CDR3 sequence reads: CASSQDLRTEETQYF. The CDR3 DNA sequence: TGCGCCAGCAGCCAAGATCTGAGGACAGAAGAGACCCAGTACTTC.

This clone is categorized as medium-sized. The CDR3: CASSPRTEKNTEAFF. As DNA, the CDR3 is TGTGCCAGCAGCCCCCGGACGGAAAAGAACACTGAAGCTTTCTTT. V usage is TRBV7-6 and J usage is TRBJ1-1, with D hard to call. CDR3 length: 15 amino acids. Per the germline V gene, CDR1 is SGHVS and CDR2 is FNYEAQ. Trimming shortened V by 5 bases and J by 1 base, and 14 bases separated the two germline ends.

The rearrangement links TRBV6-5 to TRBJ1-2; D uncertain. V shed 6 bases and J shed 7 bases, with 9 bases lying between them. Germline CDR1 reads MNHEY; CDR2 reads SVGAGI. The CDR3 length is 11 residues. The CDR3 coding sequence is TGTGCCAGCAGAGGGCAATTTGGCTACACCTTC. This codes for CASRGQFGYTF.

The gene calls are TRBV30 and TRBJ2-1, with TRBD2 matching 9 bases. The CDR3 has 14 amino acids. Germline loops: CDR1 GTSNPN, CDR2 SVGIG (reference sequence). Unmatched junction bases numbered 8, after V lost 2 bases and J lost 9 bases. CDR3 nucleotide sequence: TGTGCCTGGAGTCCCCTAGCGGGATGGCGTGAGCAGTTCTTC. Translation: CAWSPLAGWREQFF.

This clone came up once. The genes are TRBV7-9 and TRBJ1-2, with D hard to call. From germline, CDR1 is SEHNR and CDR2 FQNEAQ (reference sequence). The CDR3 loop spans 13 amino acids. V lost 3 bases, J lost 4 bases, and 9 bases lay in between. The CDR3, as DNA: TGTGCCAGCAGCTTGAGGGAGGGCTATGGCTACACCTTC. Translating gives CASSLREGYGYTF.

The chain recombines TRBV6-1 with TRBJ1-5; weak D call: TRBD1 (6 bases). From germline, CDR1 is MNHNS and CDR2 SASEGT. Trimming took off 6 bases at V and 6 bases at J, with 18 bases between the two ends. This CDR3 region has 15 residues. CDR3 in amino acids: CASSGGQLTGQPQHF. The CDR3 DNA reads TGTGCCAGCAGCGGCGGACAGCTCACGGGTCAGCCCCAGCATTTT.

This clone occurred a few times. The chain joins TRBV6-5 to TRBJ2-2; D not certain. V dropped 6 bases and J dropped 3 bases, with 5 bases sitting between them. The CDR3 runs to 12 residues. CDR1 and CDR2 from the germline V gene are MNHEY and SVGAGI. This CDR3 reads CASRKYTGELFF. In DNA form, the CDR3 reads TGTGCCAGCAGGAAATACACCGGGGAGCTGTTTTTT.

The CDR3 sequence is CSASPNQPQHF. CDR3 nucleotides: TGCAGTGCTAGCCCCAATCAGCCCCAGCATTTT. The chain uses TRBV20-1 and TRBJ1-5; D is ambiguous. The CDR3 runs to 11 residues. Trimming removed 3 bases at V and 3 bases at J, with 3 bases between. Germline values: CDR1 DFQATT, CDR2 SNEGSKA (reference sequence).

This chain connects TRBV5-6 to TRBJ1-2; no clear D. V was clipped by 3 bases and J by 7 bases, with 7 bases between them. Germline V gene sequence: CDR1 SGHDT, CDR2 YYEEEE. There are 11 residues in the CDR3. CDR3 bases: TGTGCCAGCAGCTACGGACTTGGCTACACCTTC. As protein: CASSYGLGYTF.

The rearrangement uses TRBV29-1 and TRBJ2-2; 11 bases line up with TRBD1. There are 15 residues in the CDR3. Trimming at V came to 6 bases and at J to 6 bases, leaving 9 bases not matched to a gene. The germline V gene encodes CDR1 SQVTM and CDR2 ANQGSEA. The CDR3 loop reads CSVKPTGQGAGELFF. The CDR3 DNA follows: TGCAGCGTGAAACCAACGGGACAGGGGGCCGGGGAGCTGTTTTTT.

In this sample, this clone turned up once. The V gene is TRBV4-1, the J gene TRBJ2-1; 10 bases match TRBD2. The length of the CDR3 is 15 residues. J gave up 3 bases and V 6 bases, and 5 bases lay outside the gene matches. The V gene's germline CDR1 is MGHRA and CDR2 YSYEKL. This CDR3 is CASSLGLADYNEQFF. The CDR3 bases are TGCGCCAGCAGTCTCGGACTAGCGGACTACAATGAGCAGTTCTTC.